This T cell receptor beta chain was captured in a study of blood T cell repertoires in COVID-19. Background on the study: Samples taken during acute and convalescent COVID-19 were collected in the United States, Italy and Spain. In each case, the material was cDNA or gDNA derived from T cells, B-cell-depleted T cells, or PBMCs.

As originally analysed: Using reference gene primer amplification, nucleated cell counts were estimated. Here immunoSEQ multiplex PCR was the method, and the copy in TCRdb shows in-frame clones only, minus some. The V and J calls and clone size were taken over from that table, and D and trimming were inferred from the DNA. The repertoire consists of fewer than 80,000 clones, with under 90% occurring once and the leading ten covering roughly 13%. The Seattle patients, enrolled during active infection, were followed longitudinally. This clone has only one observation. This receptor was identified in a man between 45 and 60 years old with COVID-19, enrolled during active disease. Source material: peripheral blood.

The CDR3 sequence is CASSLVAAFF. The DNA of the CDR3 is TGTGCCAGCAGCTTAGTCGCGGCTTTCTTT. V usage is TRBV11-2 and J usage is TRBJ1-1; D not certain. V lost 1 base to trimming and J lost 11 bases, with 5 bases between them. This CDR3 contains 10 residues. The germline CDR1 and CDR2 sequences are SGHAT and FQNNGV.